The TCR beta chain under discussion was sequenced for a study of radiotherapy plus CTLA-4 blockade in lung cancer. Produced via immunoSEQ multiplex PCR; TCRdb's table is partial and in-frame only. This sample has 55,000 or so clones, with about 80% found just once. Sequencing used peripheral blood, obtained from a patient treated with radiotherapy plus ipilimumab. This clonotype originated in a human donor with non-small cell lung cancer whose response to radiotherapy plus ipilimumab could not be evaluated.

This chain's CDR3 is CASSLEGQVFGEQYF. The DNA of the CDR3 is TGCGCCAGCAGCTTGGAAGGACAGGTATTCGGCGAGCAGTACTTC. This chain uses TRBV5-1 with TRBJ2-7, with 7 bases aligning to TRBD1. Germline values: CDR1 SGHRS, CDR2 YFSETQ. Germline trimming cut 0 bases from V and 6 bases from J; bases unmatched to any gene: 9. The CDR3 loop spans 15 amino acids.